Listed below are T cell receptor beta chains from one sample, sequenced in a study of cytomegalovirus exposure and HLA in healthy donors. The data were produced by immunoSEQ multiplex PCR, yet TCRdb's version contains in-frame clones alone and is incomplete. In all, the sample yields about 41,000 clones. Material for sequencing was PBMCs. The receptor source for this set is a man aged 30 to 45 in good health and CMV-seronegative. The CDR3 runs from the conserved cysteine through the conserved F or W. The D gene is left open where the match is weak.

length	D	V	J	DNA	CDR3
17	.	TRBV14	TRBJ2-7	TGTGCCAGCAGCCAAGGTTCTAGACCGAGAGTTGTCTACGAGCAGTACTTC	CASSQGSRPRVVYEQYF
13	.	TRBV4-2	TRBJ2-7	TGTGCCAGCAGTCCGGACACCCCCTACGAGCAGTACTTC	CASSPDTPYEQYF
13	TRBD2	TRBV30	TRBJ2-1	TGTGCCTGGAGTGGGACTAGTTACAATGAGCAGTTCTTC	CAWSGTSYNEQFF
11	TRBD2	TRBV29-1	TRBJ2-7	TGCAGCGTTGAAGCGCGCGGGGGGCAGTACTTC	CSVEARGGQYF
13	TRBD1	TRBV10-2	TRBJ2-7	TGCGCCAGCGCGGACAGGGGAGTGGTCGAGCAGTACTTC	CASADRGVVEQYF
11	TRBD1	TRBV19	TRBJ1-2	TGTGCCAGTATGACAGGGGATGGCTACACCTTC	CASMTGDGYTF
14	TRBD1	TRBV25-1	TRBJ1-1	TGTGCCAGCAGTGTTTCAGGGGGGAACACTGAAGCTTTCTTT	CASSVSGGNTEAFF
12	.	TRBV5-1	TRBJ2-7	TGCGCCAGCAGCGGCGACTTCTACGAGCAGTACTTC	CASSGDFYEQYF
15	.	TRBV10-2	TRBJ1-1	TGCGCCAGCAGTGACCCCGGACACTTGAACACTGAAGCTTTCTTT	CASSDPGHLNTEAFF
16	.	TRBV5-6	TRBJ1-1	TGTGCCAGCAGCTGGGTGAACAGAAGACACGACACTGAAGCTTTCTTT	CASSWVNRRHDTEAFF
12	.	TRBV6-5	TRBJ1-2	TGTGCCAGCACCACGGGGGGGGACGGCTACACCTTC	CASTTGGDGYTF